These 31 T cell receptor beta chains were all obtained from the same sample, sequenced in a study of OX40 agonist ivuxolimab in advanced cancers. The assay was immunoSEQ multiplex PCR, and TCRdb's table has in-frame clones only and misses some. In the table there are about 93,000 clones, around 90% of which are singletons. The source material was CD4+ or CD8+ T cells sorted from blood, sampled in a trial of the OX40 agonist ivuxolimab. Every receptor here comes from an adult with an advanced solid tumor such as melanoma, head and neck, liver or kidney cancer.

V usage is TRBV5-1 and J usage is TRBJ2-1; 14 bases are a match to TRBD2. The length of the CDR3 is 15 residues. After removal of 4 bases from V and 6 bases from J, the junction contained 3 bases not matched to a gene. CDR1 SGHRS and CDR2 YFSETQ come from the germline V gene. The CDR3 loop is CASSPGLAGGNEQFF. The DNA of the CDR3 is TGCGCCAGCAGCCCCGGACTAGCGGGAGGCAATGAGCAGTTCTTC.

The J gene is TRBJ1-5, the V gene TRBV7-5; TRBD1, the D gene given by the table, was not confirmed from the DNA. TRBV7-5 is a documented pseudogene. The CDR3 contains 15 residues. The DNA for the CDR3 is TGTGCCAGACCGGCATTGACAGGGGGAAATCAGCCCCAGCATTTT. This translates into CARPALTGGNQPQHF.

The rearrangement joins TRBV15 to TRBJ2-1, with 9 bases aligning to TRBD1. The CDR3 spans 15 residues. CDR1 and CDR2 from the germline V gene are LNHNV and YYDKDF (reference sequence). V lost 3 bases to trimming and J lost 4 bases; unmatched junction nucleotides: 4. This chain's CDR3 is CATSRPGQGYNEQFF. The CDR3 region has the DNA TGTGCCACCAGCAGGCCGGGACAGGGATACAATGAGCAGTTCTTC.

The chain joins TRBV5-6 to TRBJ1-2; maybe TRBD1 (5 bases). The CDR3 length is 13 residues. Looked up from germline, CDR1 is SGHDT and CDR2 is YYEEEE. Trimming cost V 3 bases and J 2 bases, with 8 bases left between them. For the CDR3, the DNA is TGTGCCAGCAGCTCAGGGTACAACTATGGCTACACCTTC. This gives the protein CASSSGYNYGYTF. Using reference TRBV5-6 and TRBJ1-2 for the parts outside the CDR3, the full variable domain is DAGVTQSPTHLIKTRGQQVTLRCSPKSGHDTVSWYQQALGQGPQFIFQYYEEEERQRGNFPDRFSGHQFPNYSSELNVNALLLGDSALYLCASSSGYNYGYTFGSGTRLTVV.

The genes are TRBV7-2 and TRBJ2-3; D not resolved. Trimming shortened V by 5 bases and J by 8 bases, and 8 bases separated the two germline ends. Germline assignment: CDR1 SGHTA and CDR2 FQGNSA. The CDR3 sequence is 11 residues long. Written as DNA, the CDR3 is TGTGCCAGCAGCCTAGAGATTACGCAGTATTTT. This encodes CASSLEITQYF.

The chain employs TRBV7-9 and TRBJ1-2; D call uncertain. V was pared by 2 bases and J by 3 bases, with 10 bases between. Per the germline V gene, CDR1 is SEHNR and CDR2 is FQNEAQ (reference sequence). The CDR3 length is 14 residues. DNA for the CDR3: TGTGCCAGCAGCTTACCCGCTAAGGACTATGGCTACACCTTC. Translating it yields CASSLPAKDYGYTF.

The chain is built from TRBV28 and TRBJ1-1; no clear D gene. The ends were cut back, 3 bases at V and 0 bases at J, with 8 bases in the middle. CDR3 size: 14 residues. Germline V gene lookup returns CDR1 MDHEN and CDR2 SYDVKM. CDR3 bases: TGTGCCAGCAGTTTGGTGATAATGAACACTGAAGCTTTCTTT. Protein product: CASSLVIMNTEAFF.

The chain combines TRBV7-9 with TRBJ1-1; no clear D gene. Germline loops: CDR1 SEHNR, CDR2 FQNEAQ (reference sequence). The CDR3 is made up of 15 amino acids. V gave up 0 bases and J gave up 2 bases, with 10 bases separating them. CDR3 loop: CASSLAVGRNTEAFF. The CDR3 nucleotides read TGTGCCAGCAGCTTAGCTGTTGGCAGAAACACTGAAGCTTTCTTT.

This chain joins TRBV18 and TRBJ2-3, with a weak D call TRBD2 (6 bases). The CDR3 sequence is 13 residues long. In germline, CDR1 is KGHSH, CDR2 LQKENI. With 2 bases removed from V and 6 bases from J, the gap between germline ends came to 9 bases. CDR3 in amino acids: CASSPLGLDTQYF. The CDR3 nucleotides are TGTGCCAGCTCACCATTGGGACTGGATACGCAGTATTTT.

The chain employs TRBV10-3 and TRBJ1-1; unclear D gene. Trimming took 2 bases from V and 1 from J, leaving 5 bases between them. Germline V gene lookup returns CDR1 ENHRY and CDR2 SYGVKD. CDR3 length equals 13 residues. The CDR3 loop reads CAISERRNTEAFF. CDR3 coding DNA: TGTGCCATCAGTGAGCGGAGGAACACTGAAGCTTTCTTT.

The chain employs TRBV10-3 and TRBJ2-5; D is unclear. V was clipped by 11 bases and J by 7 bases, with 17 bases between them. CDR3 length: 12 residues. Germline V CDR1 and CDR2: ENHRY, SYGVKD. CDR3 amino acids: CAARPSGGTQYF. CDR3 in DNA: TGTGCCGCCAGACCTAGTGGTGGGACCCAGTACTTC.

The rearrangement uses TRBV6-6 and TRBJ2-1; TRBD2 agrees at 8 bases. The germline V gene has CDR1 MNHNY and CDR2 SVGAGI (reference sequence). V lost 5 bases to trimming and J lost 5 bases; unmatched junction nucleotides: 5. The CDR3 is 14 residues long. CDR3 DNA: TGTGCCAGCAGTCCCGGGACTAGAGACAATGAGCAGTTCTTC. Amino acids: CASSPGTRDNEQFF.

The gene calls are TRBV7-9 and TRBJ2-1; D is ambiguous. The germline CDR1 and CDR2 sequences are SEHNR and FQNEAQ (reference sequence). CDR3 size: 13 residues. Trimming removed 2 bases at V and 7 bases at J, with 9 bases between. This chain's CDR3 is CASSLRVLNEQFF. In DNA form, the CDR3 reads TGTGCCAGCAGCTTACGGGTTTTGAATGAGCAGTTCTTC. Filled out from reference TRBV7-9 and TRBJ2-1, the complete variable domain reads DTGVSQNPRHKITKRGQNVTFRCDPISEHNRLYWYRQTLGQGPEFLTYFQNEAQLEKSRLLSDRFSAERPKGSFSTLEIQRTEQGDSAMYLCASSLRVLNEQFFGPGTRLTVL.

This clone was observed a single time. The J gene is TRBJ2-7, the V gene TRBV7-9, with D hard to call. This CDR3 region has 13 residues. Germline V lookup: CDR1 SEHNR, CDR2 FQNEAQ (reference sequence). V lost 5 bases and J lost 5, with 13 bases in between. The chain's CDR3 is CASSRPSSHEQYF. The CDR3 nucleotides are TGTGCCAGCAGCCGACCTTCAAGCCACGAGCAGTACTTC.

This clone appeared once. The chain has TRBV7-9 and TRBJ2-3; 10 bases match TRBD2. Trimming cost V 5 bases and J 6 bases; bases outside gene matches: 11. The CDR3 consists of 16 residues. The germline CDR1 and CDR2 sequences are SEHNR and FQNEAQ (reference sequence). The CDR3 DNA reads TGTGCCAGCAGCCCCGAACTACTAGCGGGATTGGATACGCAGTATTTT. Translating gives CASSPELLAGLDTQYF.

The chain uses TRBV28 and TRBJ2-5, with D hard to call. Germline V gene lookup returns CDR1 MDHEN and CDR2 SYDVKM. The CDR3 has 14 amino acids. V was pared by 2 bases and J by 5 bases, with 12 bases between. The CDR3 protein is CASSLVPTRETQYF. The CDR3 nucleotides read TGTGCCAGCAGTTTAGTTCCTACCCGGGAGACCCAGTACTTC.

This clone was seen only once. The J gene is TRBJ2-2, the V gene TRBV2; weak D call: TRBD2 (5 bases). Trimming left V 4 bases short and J 6 bases short, with 9 bases between. CDR1 and CDR2 (germline): SNHLY, FYNNEI. The CDR3 has 13 residues. The CDR3 loop is CASSVEAAGELFF. The CDR3 DNA is TGTGCCAGCAGTGTGGAGGCCGCCGGGGAGCTGTTTTTT.

The rearrangement uses TRBV7-9 and TRBJ1-2; 7 nucleotides match TRBD1. The germline V gene has CDR1 SEHNR and CDR2 FQNEAQ (reference sequence). The CDR3 covers 15 residues. V dropped 1 base and J dropped 7; count of bases not matched to a gene: 9. CDR3 region: CASSLGFTGVGGYTF. CDR3 DNA: TGTGCCAGCAGCTTAGGTTTTACAGGGGTGGGTGGCTACACCTTC.

This rearrangement joins TRBV28 to TRBJ2-7; a possible D gene is TRBD2 (7 bases). The CDR3 is 15 amino acids. Trimming cost V 4 bases and J 2 bases, with 15 bases left between them. Germline V gene sequence: CDR1 MDHEN, CDR2 SYDVKM. CDR3 in DNA: TGTGCCAGCAGTTCCGGTGGGGGGGCGGCCTACGAGCAGTACTTC. It is translated as CASSSGGGAAYEQYF.

The chain is built from TRBV11-2 and TRBJ2-5, with a weak D call TRBD2 (6 bases). Trimming pared 2 bases from V and 5 bases from J, leaving 15 bases between. From germline, CDR1 is SGHAT and CDR2 FQNNGV. This CDR3 is built from 15 residues. The CDR3 DNA follows: TGTGCCAGCAGCTTAATTCAAGGGACTTGGGAGACCCAGTACTTC. This translates into CASSLIQGTWETQYF. Complete variable domain (other parts from reference TRBV11-2 and TRBJ2-5): EAGVAQSPRYKIIEKRQSVAFWCNPISGHATLYWYQQILGQGPKLLIQFQNNGVVDDSQLPKDRFSAERLKGVDSTLKIQPAKLEDSAVYLCASSLIQGTWETQYFGPGTRLLVL.

The sample holds one count of this clone. The gene calls are TRBV19 and TRBJ2-6; 14 bases match TRBD2. Trimming removed 7 bases from V and 4 bases from J; junction bases left unmatched: 12. The germline V gene encodes CDR1 LNHDA and CDR2 SQIVND (reference sequence). CDR3 length equals 19 residues. CDR3 sequence (DNA): TGTGCCAGTACCCCACGGGGGACTAGCGGGAGAATGGGGGCCAACGTCCTGACTTTC. This codes for CASTPRGTSGRMGANVLTF. The full variable domain, with the rest looked up from reference TRBV19 and TRBJ2-6, is DGGITQSPKYLFRKEGQNVTLSCEQNLNHDAMYWYRQDPGQGLRLIYYSQIVNDFQKGDIAEGYSVSREKKESFPLTVTSAQKNPTAFYLCASTPRGTSGRMGANVLTFGAGSRLTVL.

V usage is TRBV7-2 and J usage is TRBJ2-7; 8 bases are shared with TRBD1. J lost 6 bases, V lost 3 bases, and 4 bases had no gene match. Germline loops: CDR1 SGHTA, CDR2 FQGNSA. CDR3 length: 13 residues. The CDR3 here is CASSLDRVGEQYF. CDR3 DNA sequence: TGTGCCAGCAGCTTGGACAGGGTAGGCGAGCAGTACTTC.

The chain couples TRBV4-1 to TRBJ2-1; the D is unclear. CDR1 and CDR2 from the germline V gene are MGHRA and YSYEKL. V dropped 0 bases and J dropped 12 bases, with 15 bases sitting between them. The CDR3 loop spans 14 amino acids. The CDR3 region is CASSQDRVGKSQFF. CDR3 DNA sequence: TGCGCCAGCAGCCAAGATCGGGTAGGGAAGTCGCAGTTCTTC.

About this clone itself: Other DNA sequences from this sample encode an identical CDR3 as well. This chain connects TRBV29-1 to TRBJ2-2, with TRBD1 matching over 11 bases. Germline V gives CDR1 SQVTM, CDR2 ANQGSEA. V dropped 4 bases and J dropped 6; count of bases not matched to a gene: 4. The CDR3 totals 14 residues. Written as DNA, the CDR3 is TGCAGCGTTGTTGGACAGGGGGCAGCCGGGGAGCTGTTTTTT. Protein: CSVVGQGAAGELFF.

The rearrangement joins TRBV28 to TRBJ2-5; D might be TRBD2 (6 bases). Germline CDR1 reads MDHEN; CDR2 reads SYDVKM. V lost 5 bases and J lost 5, with 12 bases in between. The CDR3 is made up of 13 amino acids. CDR3 DNA sequence: TGTGCCAGCAGTCGCACAGGAGGGGAGACCCAGTACTTC. This codes for CASSRTGGETQYF.

The chain recombines TRBV7-9 with TRBJ2-5; D remains unclear. Germline V gene sequence: CDR1 SEHNR, CDR2 FQNEAQ (reference sequence). Between the trimmed V and J ends, which lost 1 base and 5 bases, there was a span of 14 bases. The CDR3 spans 15 residues. The CDR3 spells CASSLDFVRSETQYF. As DNA, the CDR3 is TGTGCCAGCAGCTTAGACTTCGTTCGGTCGGAGACCCAGTACTTC. Complete variable domain (other parts from reference TRBV7-9 and TRBJ2-5): DTGVSQNPRHKITKRGQNVTFRCDPISEHNRLYWYRQTLGQGPEFLTYFQNEAQLEKSRLLSDRFSAERPKGSFSTLEIQRTEQGDSAMYLCASSLDFVRSETQYFGPGTRLLVL.

The CDR3 here is CASLPGGVGELFF. The CDR3 nucleotides are TGTGCCAGCCTTCCGGGGGGGGTCGGGGAGCTGTTTTTT. The chain recombines TRBV28 with TRBJ2-2, with 8 positions matching TRBD2. CDR3 length: 13 residues. J lost 7 bases, V lost 8 bases, and 6 bases had no gene match. CDR1 is MDHEN and CDR2 is SYDVKM in the germline V gene.

The rearrangement links TRBV4-3 to TRBJ2-3, with TRBD2 identical over 9 bases. V was pared by 4 bases and J by 3 bases, with 8 bases of the junction left unmatched. CDR1 is LGHNA, CDR2 YSLEER, per germline. The length of the CDR3 is 16 residues. The CDR3, as DNA: TGCGCCAGCAGCCGCGGGGGGCTAGCGGGGACAGATACGCAGTATTTT. Its translation: CASSRGGLAGTDTQYF.

This sequence joins TRBV20-1 and TRBJ2-7; D ambiguous. CDR1 DFQATT and CDR2 SNEGSKA come from the germline V gene (reference sequence). CDR3 length equals 11 residues. The V and J ends lost 5 bases and 2 bases respectively, with 7 bases between them. CDR3 nucleotide sequence: TGCAGTGCTCCCGACGCCTACGAGCAGTACTTC. The encoded protein is CSAPDAYEQYF.

The chain links TRBV6-1 to TRBJ2-3; D gene ambiguous. The germline gives CDR1 MNHNS, CDR2 SASEGT. V was clipped by 6 bases and J by 3 bases, with 7 bases between them. This CDR3 comprises 12 residues. CDR3 in amino acids: CASSYNTDTQYF. CDR3 nucleotides: TGTGCCAGCAGCTATAATACAGATACGCAGTATTTT.

In this sample, this clone turned up a few times. The sample holds other DNA sequences that translate to the same CDR3. The rearrangement joins TRBV19 to TRBJ1-5; weak D call: TRBD1 (6 bases). The CDR3 has 14 amino acids. CDR1 is LNHDA and CDR2 is SQIVND in the germline V gene (reference sequence). V was pared by 4 bases and J by 2 bases, with 9 bases between. The CDR3: CASSTRQGNQPQHF. CDR3 sequence (DNA): TGTGCCAGTAGTACCCGACAGGGCAATCAGCCCCAGCATTTT.